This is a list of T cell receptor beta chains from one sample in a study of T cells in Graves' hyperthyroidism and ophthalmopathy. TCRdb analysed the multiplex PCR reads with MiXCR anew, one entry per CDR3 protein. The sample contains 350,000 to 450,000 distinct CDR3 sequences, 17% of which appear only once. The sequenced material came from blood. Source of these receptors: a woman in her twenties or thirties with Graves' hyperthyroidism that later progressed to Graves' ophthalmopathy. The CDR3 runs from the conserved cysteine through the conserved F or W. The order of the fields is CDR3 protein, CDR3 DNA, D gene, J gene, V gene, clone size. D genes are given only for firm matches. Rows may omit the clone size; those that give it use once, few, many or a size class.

CASSNYGTGVEKLFF | TGTGCCAGCAGTAATTACGGGACAGGGGTTGAAAAACTGTTTTTT | TRBD1 | TRBJ1-4 | TRBV12-3/TRBV12-4 | many
CASSTVTGGSYEQYF | TGTGCCAGCAGCACCGTAACGGGGGGCTCCTACGAGCAGTACTTC | TRBD2 | TRBJ2-7 | TRBV7-2 | many
CASSIGTEAFF | TGCGCCAGCAGCATAGGCACTGAAGCTTTCTTT | . | TRBJ1-1 | TRBV5-1 | many
CASSLWTSGRFETQYF | TGTGCCAGCAGCCTTTGGACTAGCGGGAGATTTGAGACCCAGTACTTC | TRBD2 | TRBJ2-5 | TRBV7-9 | many
CASSPEAGYQETQYF | TGTGCCAGCAGCCCAGAGGCAGGATACCAAGAGACCCAGTACTTC | . | TRBJ2-5 | TRBV7-9 | .
CAWSYERARNTIYF | TGTGCCTGGAGTTACGAGAGGGCCCGAAACACCATATATTTT | . | TRBJ1-3 | TRBV30 | .
CASSEYAFTGNSPLHF | TGTGCCAGCAGTGAATACGCCTTCACGGGTAATTCACCCCTCCACTTT | . | TRBJ1-6 | TRBV2 | many
CASSYSPGRETQYF | TGTGCCAGCAGTTACTCTCCAGGTCGGGAGACCCAGTACTTC | . | TRBJ2-5 | TRBV6-5 | many
CAILTSGGAIDTQYF | TGTGCCATCTTGACTAGCGGGGGGGCCATCGATACGCAGTATTTT | TRBD2 | TRBJ2-3 | TRBV2 | .
CSAKLSETLQETQYF | TGCAGTGCAAAGCTAAGCGAGACTCTCCAAGAGACCCAGTACTTC | . | TRBJ2-5 | TRBV20-1 | many
CASRYGAAETQYF | TGTGCCAGCAGATACGGGGCAGCGGAGACCCAGTACTTC | . | TRBJ2-5 | TRBV12-3/TRBV12-4 | many
CATSKAPQGSNQPQHF | TGTGCCACCAGCAAAGCGCCTCAGGGTAGCAATCAGCCCCAGCATTTT | . | TRBJ1-5 | TRBV15 | .
CASSEAETAGQETQYF | TGTGCCAGCAGTGAAGCCGAGACGGCCGGACAAGAGACCCAGTACTTC | . | TRBJ2-5 | TRBV6-1 | .
CASSLRGTEQETQYF | TGTGCCAGCAGCTTAAGGGGGACAGAGCAAGAGACCCAGTACTTC | TRBD1 | TRBJ2-5 | TRBV7-9 | .
CASSFKGSSYNSPLHF | TGTGCCAGCAGCTTCAAGGGGAGCTCCTATAATTCACCCCTCCACTTT | . | TRBJ1-6 | TRBV7-9 | .
CASSFNQNTGELFF | TGCGCCAGCAGCTTTAATCAGAACACCGGGGAGCTGTTTTTT | . | TRBJ2-2 | TRBV5-1 | .
CATSENRLGRGQPQHF | TGTGCCACCAGTGAAAATCGGCTGGGCAGAGGGCAGCCCCAGCATTTT | . | TRBJ1-5 | TRBV24-1 | many
CATSVGGVWGETQYF | TGTGCCACCAGTGTCGGTGGGGTCTGGGGAGAGACCCAGTACTTC | . | TRBJ2-5 | TRBV24-1 | many
CASSFNPSGQGRAGEAFF | TGTGCCAGCAGCTTCAACCCCTCGGGACAGGGAAGAGCGGGTGAAGCTTTCTTT | TRBD1 | TRBJ1-1 | TRBV7-9 | .
CSARGRQDGLGANVLTF | TGCAGTGCTAGAGGTCGGCAGGATGGACTCGGGGCCAACGTCCTGACTTTC | . | TRBJ2-6 | TRBV20-1 | few
CAWSSGGGYTEAFF | TGTGCCTGGAGTAGCGGAGGAGGGTACACTGAAGCTTTCTTT | . | TRBJ1-1 | TRBV30 | few
CASSLRDSTYEQYF | TGTGCCAGCAGTTTACGCGACTCAACCTACGAGCAGTACTTC | . | TRBJ2-7 | TRBV28 | .
CSARDRTSGVTDTQYF | TGCAGTGCTAGAGATAGAACTAGCGGGGTCACAGATACGCAGTATTTT | TRBD2 | TRBJ2-3 | TRBV20-1 | many
CASSPTGSNEQYF | TGTGCCAGCAGCCCGACAGGGTCCAACGAGCAGTACTTC | TRBD1 | TRBJ2-7 | TRBV7-8 | many
CASSLVVAPQFF | TGTGCCAGCAGCTTAGTGGTGGCGCCGCAGTTCTTC | . | TRBJ2-1 | TRBV11-2 | many
CSARGWAEPSSGANVLTF | TGCAGTGCTAGAGGCTGGGCGGAACCGAGCTCTGGGGCCAACGTCCTGACTTTC | . | TRBJ2-6 | TRBV20-1 | .
CASSLAYRGNSGANVLTF | TGCGCCAGCAGCTTGGCCTATCGGGGGAACTCTGGGGCCAACGTCCTGACTTTC | . | TRBJ2-6 | TRBV5-1 | few
CASRRQAPDTQYF | TGTGCCAGCAGAAGACAGGCACCAGATACGCAGTATTTT | . | TRBJ2-3 | TRBV7-2 | .
CASSSTTSWDSPLHF | TGTGCCAGCAGTTCAACTACCAGTTGGGATTCACCCCTCCACTTT | . | TRBJ1-6 | TRBV28 | once
CASTLTGPQETQYF | TGTGCCAGCACCCTGACAGGGCCTCAAGAGACCCAGTACTTC | TRBD1 | TRBJ2-5 | TRBV11-2 | .
CASRHSYNEQFF | TGTGCCAGCAGGCATAGCTACAATGAGCAGTTCTTC | . | TRBJ2-1 | TRBV5-6 | few
CASSPRDRVNEQFF | TGTGCCAGCAGCCCTCGGGACAGGGTTAATGAGCAGTTCTTC | TRBD1 | TRBJ2-1 | TRBV7-9 | once
CASSLGQRGTQYF | TGCGCCAGCAGCTTGGGACAGCGTGGGACCCAGTACTTC | . | TRBJ2-5 | TRBV5-1 | few
CASRDRDLYTDTQYF | TGTGCCAGCAGGGACAGAGACCTTTACACAGATACGCAGTATTTT | . | TRBJ2-3 | TRBV6-1 | many
CASSFLGQWNQPQHF | TGTGCCAGCAGTTTCCTGGGACAGTGGAATCAGCCCCAGCATTTT | TRBD1 | TRBJ1-5 | TRBV6-2/TRBV6-3 | many
CASSQDGEQFF | TGCGCCAGCAGCCAAGATGGTGAGCAGTTCTTC | . | TRBJ2-1 | TRBV4-1 | few
CASKGQGAIYEQYF | TGTGCCAGCAAGGGACAGGGGGCAATTTACGAGCAGTACTTC | TRBD1 | TRBJ2-7 | TRBV2 | .
CASRPLYRDYGYTF | TGTGCCAGCAGGCCACTATACAGGGACTATGGCTACACCTTC | . | TRBJ1-2 | TRBV6-1 | .
CASSLRFSVYEQYF | TGTGCCAGCAGCTTGCGATTTTCAGTCTACGAGCAGTACTTC | . | TRBJ2-7 | TRBV5-6 | few
CASSGTPGQGSSGNTIYF | TGCGCCAGCAGCGGAACACCGGGACAGGGAAGCTCTGGAAACACCATATATTTT | TRBD1 | TRBJ1-3 | TRBV5-1 | many
CSARPLMSASYNSPLHF | TGCAGTGCTAGACCACTTATGTCAGCGTCCTATAATTCACCCCTCCACTTT | . | TRBJ1-6 | TRBV20-1 | many
CASSQGYTDTQYF | TGTGCCAGCAGTCAGGGGTACACAGATACGCAGTATTTT | . | TRBJ2-3 | TRBV28 | many
CATSRGGSGGRGEQYF | TGTGCCACCAGCAGAGGCGGGTCAGGCGGGAGGGGCGAGCAGTACTTC | TRBD2 | TRBJ2-7 | TRBV15 | many
CASSRGSSGTPGETQYF | TGTGCCAGCAGTCGTGGGTCTAGCGGAACCCCGGGGGAGACCCAGTACTTC | TRBD2 | TRBJ2-5 | TRBV7-9 | .
CASSLAGGAYSYEQYF | TGCGCCAGCAGCTTGGCCGGGGGAGCATACTCCTACGAGCAGTACTTC | . | TRBJ2-7 | TRBV5-1 | .